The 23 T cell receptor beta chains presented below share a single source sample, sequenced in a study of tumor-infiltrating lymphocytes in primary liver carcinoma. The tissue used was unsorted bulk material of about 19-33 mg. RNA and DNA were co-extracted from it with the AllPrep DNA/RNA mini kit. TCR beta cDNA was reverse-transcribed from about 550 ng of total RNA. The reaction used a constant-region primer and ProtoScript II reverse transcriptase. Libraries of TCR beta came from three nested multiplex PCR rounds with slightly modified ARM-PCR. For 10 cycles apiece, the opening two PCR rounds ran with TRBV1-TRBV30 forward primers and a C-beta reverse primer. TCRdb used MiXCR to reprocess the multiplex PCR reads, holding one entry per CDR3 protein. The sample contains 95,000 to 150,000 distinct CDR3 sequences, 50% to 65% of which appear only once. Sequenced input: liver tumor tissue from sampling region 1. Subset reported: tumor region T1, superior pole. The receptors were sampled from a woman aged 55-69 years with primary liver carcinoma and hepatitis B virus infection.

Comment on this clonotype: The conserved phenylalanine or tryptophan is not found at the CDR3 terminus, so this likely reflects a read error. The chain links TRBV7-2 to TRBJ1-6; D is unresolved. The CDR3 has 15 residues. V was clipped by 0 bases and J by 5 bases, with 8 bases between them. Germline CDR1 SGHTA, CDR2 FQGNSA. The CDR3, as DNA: TGTGCCAGCAGCTTAGCGACAACTAATAATTCACCCCTCCACCTT. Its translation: CASSLATTNNSPLHL.

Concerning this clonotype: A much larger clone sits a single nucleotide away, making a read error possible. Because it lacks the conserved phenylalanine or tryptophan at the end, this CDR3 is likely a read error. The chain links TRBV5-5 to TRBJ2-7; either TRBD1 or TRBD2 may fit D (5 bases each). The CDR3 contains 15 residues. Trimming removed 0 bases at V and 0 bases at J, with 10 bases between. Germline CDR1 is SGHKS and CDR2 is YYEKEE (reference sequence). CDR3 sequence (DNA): TGTGCCAGCAGCTTGGCTCCAGGGAGCTCCTACGAGCAGTACTTA. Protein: CASSLAPGSSYEQYL.

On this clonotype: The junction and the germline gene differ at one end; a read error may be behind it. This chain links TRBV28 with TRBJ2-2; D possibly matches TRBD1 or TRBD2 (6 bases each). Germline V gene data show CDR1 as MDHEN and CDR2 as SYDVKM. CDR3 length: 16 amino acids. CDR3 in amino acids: CASSLSGEVNTEELFF. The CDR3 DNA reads TGTGCCAGCAGTTTATCAGGGGAGGTGAACACCGAGGAGCTGTTTTTT.

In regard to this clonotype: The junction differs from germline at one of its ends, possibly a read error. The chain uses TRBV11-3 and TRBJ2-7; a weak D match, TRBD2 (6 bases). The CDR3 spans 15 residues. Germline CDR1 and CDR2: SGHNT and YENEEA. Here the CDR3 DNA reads TGTGACAGCAGATTAGCCTCGGGACTGGCCTACGAGCAGTACTTC. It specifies CDSRLASGLAYEQYF. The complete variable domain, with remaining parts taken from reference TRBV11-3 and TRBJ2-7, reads EAGVVQSPRYKIIEKKQPVAFWCNPISGHNTLYWYLQNLGQGPELLIRYENEEAVDDSQLPKDRFSAERLKGVDSTLKIQPAELGDSAVYLCDSRLASGLAYEQYFGPGTRLTVT.

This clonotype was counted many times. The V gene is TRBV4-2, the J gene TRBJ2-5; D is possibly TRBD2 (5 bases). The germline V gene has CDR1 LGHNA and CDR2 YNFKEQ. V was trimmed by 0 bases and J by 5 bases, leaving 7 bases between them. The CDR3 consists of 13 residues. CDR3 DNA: TGTGCCAGCAGCCAAGATTCGGGGGAGACCCAGTACTTC. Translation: CASSQDSGETQYF.

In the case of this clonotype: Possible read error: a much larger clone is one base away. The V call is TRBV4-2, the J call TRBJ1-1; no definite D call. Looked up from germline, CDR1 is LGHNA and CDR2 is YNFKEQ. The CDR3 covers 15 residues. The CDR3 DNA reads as TGTGTCAGCAGCCAAGCCGGGTCACTTGGGACTGAAGCTTTCTTT. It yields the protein CVSSQAGSLGTEAFF.

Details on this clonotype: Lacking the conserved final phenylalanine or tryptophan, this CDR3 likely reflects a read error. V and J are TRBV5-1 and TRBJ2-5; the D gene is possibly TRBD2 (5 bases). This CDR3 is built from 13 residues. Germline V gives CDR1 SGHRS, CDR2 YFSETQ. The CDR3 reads CASSLRVAETQYL. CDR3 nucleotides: TGCGCCAGTAGCTTGCGGGTCGCGGAGACCCAGTACCTC.

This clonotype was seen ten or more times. The CDR3 protein is CASSPHGVAKNIQYF. The CDR3 DNA sequence: TGTGCCAGCAGTCCCCACGGGGTGGCCAAAAACATTCAGTACTTC. The V gene is TRBV28, the J gene TRBJ2-4; TRBD2 is a possible D gene (5 bases). The CDR3 has 15 residues. The V gene's germline CDR1 is MDHEN and CDR2 SYDVKM. Trimming shortened V by 5 bases and J by 1 base, and 12 bases separated the two germline ends. Complete variable domain (other parts from reference TRBV28 and TRBJ2-4): DVKVTQSSRYLVKRTGEKVFLECVQDMDHENMFWYRQDPGLGLRLIYFSYDVKMKEKGDIPEGYSVSREKKERFSLILESASTNQTSMYLCASSPHGVAKNIQYFGAGTRLSVL.

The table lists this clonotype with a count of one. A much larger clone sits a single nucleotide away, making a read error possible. CDR3 nucleotides: TGTGCCAGCAGCCGACTAGCGGTACTTAACACCGGGGAGCTGTTTTTT. The encoded protein is CASSRLAVLNTGELFF. This chain uses TRBV5-4 with TRBJ2-2; 9 bases map to TRBD2. V shed 4 bases and J 2 bases; nucleotides not matched to a gene: 6. The CDR3 length is 16 residues. Per germline, CDR1 SGHNT and CDR2 YYREEE (reference sequence).

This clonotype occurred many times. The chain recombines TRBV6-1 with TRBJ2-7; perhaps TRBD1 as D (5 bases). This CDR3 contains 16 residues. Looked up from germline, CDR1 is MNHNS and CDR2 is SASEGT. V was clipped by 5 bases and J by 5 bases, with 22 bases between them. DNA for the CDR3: TGTGCCAGCAGTTTGGATTACAGGAAACGCGTCCACGAGCAGTACTTC. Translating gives CASSLDYRKRVHEQYF.

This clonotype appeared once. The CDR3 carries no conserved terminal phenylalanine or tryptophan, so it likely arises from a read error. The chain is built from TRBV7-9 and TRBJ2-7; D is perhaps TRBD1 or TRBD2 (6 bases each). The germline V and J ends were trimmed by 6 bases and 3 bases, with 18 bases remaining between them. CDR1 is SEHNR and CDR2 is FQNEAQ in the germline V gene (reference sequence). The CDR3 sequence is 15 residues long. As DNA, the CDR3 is TGTGCCAGCAGGACTAGTGGTGACAGGCACTACGAGCAGTACTCC. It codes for CASRTSGDRHYEQYS.

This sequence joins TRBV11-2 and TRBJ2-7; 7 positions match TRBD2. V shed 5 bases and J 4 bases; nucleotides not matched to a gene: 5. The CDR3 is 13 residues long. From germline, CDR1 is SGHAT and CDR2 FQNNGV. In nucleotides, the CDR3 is TGTGCCAGCAGCCTAGCGGAATGGTACGAGCAGTACTTC. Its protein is CASSLAEWYEQYF. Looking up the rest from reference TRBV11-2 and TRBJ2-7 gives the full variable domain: EAGVAQSPRYKIIEKRQSVAFWCNPISGHATLYWYQQILGQGPKLLIQFQNNGVVDDSQLPKDRFSAERLKGVDSTLKIQPAKLEDSAVYLCASSLAEWYEQYFGPGTRLTVT.

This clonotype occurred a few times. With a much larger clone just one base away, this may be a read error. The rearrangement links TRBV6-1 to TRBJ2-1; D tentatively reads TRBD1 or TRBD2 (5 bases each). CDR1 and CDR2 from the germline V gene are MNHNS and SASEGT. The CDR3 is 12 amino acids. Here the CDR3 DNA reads TGTGCCTGCAGGGACCCTCCGGGTGAGCAGTTCTTC. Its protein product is CACRDPPGEQFF.

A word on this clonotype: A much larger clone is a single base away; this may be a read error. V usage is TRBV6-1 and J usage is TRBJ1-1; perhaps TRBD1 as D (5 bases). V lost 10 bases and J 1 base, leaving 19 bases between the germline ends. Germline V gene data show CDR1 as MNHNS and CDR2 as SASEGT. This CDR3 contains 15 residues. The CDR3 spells CATQLPGRANTEAFF. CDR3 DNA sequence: TGTGCCACCCAACTGCCGGGACGGGCGAACACTGAAGCTTTCTTT.

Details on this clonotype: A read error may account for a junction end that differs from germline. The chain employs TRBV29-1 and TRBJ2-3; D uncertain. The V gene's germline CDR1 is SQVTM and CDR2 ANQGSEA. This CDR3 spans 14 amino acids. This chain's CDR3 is CSVALIRNKDTQYF. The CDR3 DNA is TGCAGCGTTGCCCTGATCCGGAACAAAGATACACAGTATTTT.

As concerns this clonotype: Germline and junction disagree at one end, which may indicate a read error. The chain's CDR3 is CVSSPLRDTEALF. The CDR3, as DNA: TGTGTCAGCAGTCCCCTAAGGGACACTGAAGCTCTCTTT. This chain joins TRBV12-3 or TRBV12-4 and TRBJ1-1; the D gene is possibly TRBD1 (6 bases). The CDR3 spans 13 residues.

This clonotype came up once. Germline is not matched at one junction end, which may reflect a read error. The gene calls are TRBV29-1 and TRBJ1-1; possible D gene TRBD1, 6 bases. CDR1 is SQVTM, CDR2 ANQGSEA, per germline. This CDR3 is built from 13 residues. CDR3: CSVEYDRNTEVFF. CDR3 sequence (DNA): TGTAGCGTTGAATACGACAGGAACACTGAAGTTTTCTTT.

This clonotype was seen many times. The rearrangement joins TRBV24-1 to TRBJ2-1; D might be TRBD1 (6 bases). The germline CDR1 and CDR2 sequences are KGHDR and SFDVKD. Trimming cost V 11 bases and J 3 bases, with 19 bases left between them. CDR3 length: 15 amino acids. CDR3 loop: CASRRGSELYNEQFF. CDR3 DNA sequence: TGTGCCAGCAGAAGGGGGTCTGAGCTCTACAATGAGCAGTTCTTC.

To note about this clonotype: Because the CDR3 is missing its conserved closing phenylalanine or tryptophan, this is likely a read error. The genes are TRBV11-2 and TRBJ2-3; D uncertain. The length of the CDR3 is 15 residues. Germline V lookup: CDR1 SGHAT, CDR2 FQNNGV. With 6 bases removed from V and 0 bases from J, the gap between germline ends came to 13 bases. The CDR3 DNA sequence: TGTGCCAGCAGGGCTAGTGCTTCTAGCACAGATACGCAGTATTTA. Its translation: CASRASASSTDTQYL.

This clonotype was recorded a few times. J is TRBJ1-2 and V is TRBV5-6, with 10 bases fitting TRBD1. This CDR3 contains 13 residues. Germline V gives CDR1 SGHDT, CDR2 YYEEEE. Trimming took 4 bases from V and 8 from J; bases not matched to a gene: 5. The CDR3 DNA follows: TGTGCCAGCAGCACCGGGACAGGGGAGGGCTACACCTTC. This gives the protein CASSTGTGEGYTF.

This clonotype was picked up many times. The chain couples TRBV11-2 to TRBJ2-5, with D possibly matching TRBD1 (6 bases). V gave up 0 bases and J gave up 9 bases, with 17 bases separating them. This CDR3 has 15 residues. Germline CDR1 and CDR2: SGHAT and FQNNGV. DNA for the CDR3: TGTGCCAGCAGCTTAGAGTCCGGGACAAGGTCGGCCCAGTACTTC. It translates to CASSLESGTRSAQYF.

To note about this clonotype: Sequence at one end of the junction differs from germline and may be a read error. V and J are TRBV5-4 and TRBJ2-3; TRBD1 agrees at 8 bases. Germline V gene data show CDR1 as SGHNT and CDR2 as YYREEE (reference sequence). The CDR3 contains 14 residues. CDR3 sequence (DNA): TGTGCCTGCAGAACACAGGGGGGAAGAGATACGCAGTATTTT. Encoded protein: CACRTQGGRDTQYF.

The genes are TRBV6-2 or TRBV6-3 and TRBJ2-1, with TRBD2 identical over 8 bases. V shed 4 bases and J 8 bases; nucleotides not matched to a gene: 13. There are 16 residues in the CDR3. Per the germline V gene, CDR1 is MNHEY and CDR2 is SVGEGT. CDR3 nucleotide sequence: TGTGCCAGCAGTTCCCGGGGTAGCGGGACTCTCGATGAGCAGTTCTTC. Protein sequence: CASSSRGSGTLDEQFF.